The clone carrying this TCR beta chain is deemed medium-sized by its frequency. Its antigen is as yet unknown. The CDR3 contains 16 residues. CDR1 and CDR2 (germline): SEHNR, FQNEAQ (reference sequence). CD45RO-CCR7+CD27+CD95- characterized naive CD8+ T cells. These data originate in a study of CXCR3-negative and CXCR3-positive naive CD8 T cells. Study outcomes and limitations: TRB CDR3 hydrophobicity was greater in CXCR3-positive naive cells than in CXCR3-negative naive cells. Researchers reported similar TRBV-TRBJ usage in naive CXCR3-negative and CXCR3-positive cells, though memory differed.

Each TRB cDNA library was prepared by 5' RACE (with UMI labels). TCRdb reanalyzed the 5' RACE reads and collapses them to one entry per CDR3 protein, without DNA. In total, the table holds around 8,000 distinct CDR3 sequences. The sample consisted of naive CXCR3- CD8+ T cells from blood. Subset specified: CD45RO-CCR7+CD27+CD95- naive CD8+ T cells lacking CXCR3 (TNR3-). This TCR was sampled from a human donor in good health. Some clones in this sample may be carry-over from other donors' samples. The rearrangement joins TRBV7-9 to TRBJ2-1; lacking DNA, the TRBD1 call made by TCRdb goes unchecked. CDR3 protein: CASSLGTGFSYNEQFF.